These T cell receptor beta chains were read from a single sample in a study of chemoradiotherapy in HPV16-positive cancers. Measured with immunoSEQ multiplex PCR; TCRdb has only the in-frame clones, and not every one. The sample comprises about 15,000 clones, 65% to 80% of which are singletons, and 10% rests with the top ten. This specimen was taken from a patient who underwent chemoradiotherapy. All receptors derive from a human donor with HPV-associated anogenital cancer. Both conserved end residues are part of each CDR3. A D gene is named only where the DNA matches it firmly. Where a row states a size, it is once, few, many or the class of an expanded clone; other rows omit it.

d_call,v_call,clone_size,j_call,cdr3_aa,cdr3_nt
.,TRBV27,.,TRBJ2-4,CASSSNRGGTGLNIQYF,TGTGCCAGCAGCTCTAACCGTGGGGGGACCGGGTTAAACATTCAGTACTTC
.,TRBV19,medium-sized,TRBJ1-5,CASTWENRGNQPQHF,TGTGCCAGTACTTGGGAGAATAGGGGCAATCAGCCCCAGCATTTT
.,TRBV15,.,TRBJ1-2,CATSREGFGYTF,TGTGCCACCAGCAGAGAAGGTTTTGGCTACACCTTC
.,TRBV29-1,.,TRBJ1-1,CSVARLNTEAFF,TGCAGCGTTGCCAGATTGAACACTGAAGCTTTCTTT
TRBD1,TRBV4-2,.,TRBJ1-2,CASSQVDRVNGYTF,TGTGCCAGCAGCCAAGTTGACAGGGTCAATGGCTACACCTTC
.,TRBV7-3,few,TRBJ1-5,CASSPDRESNQPQHF,TGTGCCAGCAGCCCCGATAGAGAGTCGAATCAGCCCCAGCATTTT
.,TRBV6-5,.,TRBJ2-5,CASSTQRVGETQYF,TGTGCCAGCAGTACCCAGCGGGTCGGGGAGACCCAGTACTTC
.,TRBV7-9,.,TRBJ2-7,CASSLGRVIGTRTTYEQYF,TGTGCCAGCAGCTTAGGTCGGGTGATAGGGACAAGAACAACCTACGAGCAGTACTTC
TRBD1,TRBV6-5,.,TRBJ2-5,CASSSLGQGGETQYF,TGTGCCAGCAGTTCCCTTGGACAGGGCGGCGAGACCCAGTACTTC
.,TRBV10-3,.,TRBJ2-3,CAISEGGTDTQYF,TGTGCCATCAGTGAGGGGGGCACAGATACGCAGTATTTT
TRBD1,TRBV2,.,TRBJ2-3,CASGADRDSTDTQYF,TGTGCCAGCGGGGCTGACAGGGACAGCACAGATACGCAGTATTTT
.,TRBV29-1,once,TRBJ1-2,CSVDQVTGGGNYGYTF,TGCAGCGTTGATCAGGTCACAGGAGGAGGGAACTATGGCTACACCTTC
.,TRBV5-6,.,TRBJ2-3,CASSLSSATDTQYF,TGTGCCAGCAGCTTGTCTAGCGCTACAGATACGCAGTATTTT
.,TRBV6-1,.,TRBJ2-7,CASSELGLLYEQYF,TGTGCCAGCAGTGAATTAGGGCTATTATACGAGCAGTACTTC
.,TRBV7-9,.,TRBJ1-2,CASSLAQNFGYTF,TGTGCCAGCAGCTTAGCCCAGAATTTTGGCTACACCTTC
TRBD2,TRBV27,.,TRBJ2-7,CASSPLRLAGGYYEQYF,TGTGCCAGCAGTCCCCTCAGACTAGCGGGAGGATACTACGAGCAGTACTTC
.,TRBV5-4,.,TRBJ2-1,CASSLAGVNEQFF,TGTGCCAGCAGCTTGGCCGGGGTTAATGAGCAGTTCTTC
.,TRBV5-4,.,TRBJ1-6,CASSQAYLNSPLHF,TGTGCCAGCAGTCAAGCATATCTTAATTCACCCCTCCACTTT
.,TRBV14,.,TRBJ1-4,CASSQRFNEKLFF,TGTGCCAGCAGCCAGCGCTTTAATGAAAAACTGTTTTTT
.,TRBV6-5,few,TRBJ1-4,CASSQGNNEKLFF,TGTGCCAGCAGCCAAGGCAATAATGAAAAACTGTTTTTT
TRBD1,TRBV30,once,TRBJ1-3,CAWSVWDRENTIYF,TGTGCCTGGAGTGTATGGGACAGAGAAAACACCATATATTTT
TRBD2,TRBV27,.,TRBJ2-7,CASKKGTSVVNEQYF,TGTGCCAGCAAAAAGGGAACTAGCGTAGTCAACGAGCAGTACTTC
.,TRBV14,.,TRBJ1-3,CASSRIPYSGNTIYF,TGTGCCAGCAGCCGGATTCCCTACTCTGGAAACACCATATATTTT
.,TRBV7-3,.,TRBJ1-1,CASSLTSDSTEAFF,TGTGCCAGCAGCTTAACCTCCGACAGCACTGAAGCTTTCTTT
.,TRBV13,.,TRBJ1-2,CASSLTAATNYGYTF,TGTGCCAGCAGCTTAACGGCGGCTACTAACTATGGCTACACCTTC
TRBD1,TRBV6-5,.,TRBJ1-1,CASSFGTGGAFF,TGTGCCAGCAGTTTCGGGACAGGTGGCGCTTTCTTT
.,TRBV5-1,.,TRBJ1-5,CASSLGQPNQPQHF,TGCGCCAGCAGCTTGGGACAGCCAAATCAGCCCCAGCATTTT
.,TRBV30,once,TRBJ1-6,CAWSSESHVDSPLHF,TGTGCCTGGAGTTCGGAGTCCCATGTGGATTCACCCCTCCACTTT
.,TRBV14,few,TRBJ2-7,CASSQVGGGTYEQYF,TGTGCCAGCAGCCAAGTAGGAGGGGGAACCTACGAGCAGTACTTC
TRBD1,TRBV18,.,TRBJ2-1,CASSPGTGKDGEQFF,TGTGCCAGCTCACCCGGGACAGGGAAAGACGGTGAGCAGTTCTTC
.,TRBV6-4,.,TRBJ1-2,CASSPGGDNYGYTF,TGTGCCAGCAGCCCTGGAGGGGATAACTATGGCTACACCTTC
.,TRBV5-1,.,TRBJ2-7,CASSNPGGISYEQYF,TGCGCCAGCAGCAACCCCGGGGGCATCTCCTACGAGCAGTACTTC
.,TRBV9,.,TRBJ1-1,CASSGTVPRAEAFF,TGTGCCAGCAGCGGGACGGTCCCGAGGGCTGAAGCTTTCTTT
.,TRBV5-8,.,TRBJ2-3,CASSLGEGTDTQYF,TGTGCCAGCAGCTTGGGTGAGGGGACAGATACGCAGTATTTT
.,TRBV14,.,TRBJ1-6,CASSQDGNNSPLHF,TGTGCCAGCAGCCAGGACGGGAATAATTCACCCCTCCACTTT
.,TRBV30,.,TRBJ2-1,CAWTRLENEQFF,TGTGCCTGGACTCGACTAGAGAATGAGCAGTTCTTC
.,TRBV5-1,.,TRBJ2-3,CASSSGTASADTQYF,TGCGCCAGCAGTTCCGGGACAGCTAGCGCAGATACGCAGTATTTT
TRBD1,TRBV7-9,.,TRBJ1-2,CASSSSGTGSYGYTF,TGTGCCAGCAGCTCCTCCGGGACAGGGTCCTATGGCTACACCTTC